This TCR beta chain was profiled in a study of cytomegalovirus exposure and HLA in healthy donors. General study findings and limits: Per published reports, the classifier diagnosed cytomegalovirus status with high specificity and sensitivity. Earlier analysis yielded a pattern in which most TCR beta V segments were productive about 90% or about 30% of the time.

In nominal health when sampled, donors likely had unrecorded immune exposures nonetheless. Comment on this clone: The antigen remains undetermined.

13 Jbeta primers and 60 Vbeta primers were used for the PCR. The table came from immunoSEQ multiplex PCR; TCRdb's copy has only in-frame clones and leaves some out. The profile shows more than 150,000 clones, 78% of them singletons. Trimming took 3 bases from V and 3 from J, leaving 13 bases between them. The germline V gene has CDR1 LGHNA and CDR2 YSLEER. The CDR3 has 15 amino acids. The sequenced sample consisted of PBMCs. This rearrangement joins TRBV4-3 to TRBJ2-3, with a possible D match to TRBD1 (5 bases). The clonotype originates from a woman aged 45-60 years in good health and CMV-seropositive. The CDR3 nucleotides are TGCGCCAGCAGCCAGGGCAGGGTGGAAACAGATACGCAGTATTTT. It codes for CASSQGRVETDTQYF.